Listed below are T cell receptor beta chains from one sample, sequenced in a study of blood T cell repertoires in COVID-19. Repertoires were generated with immunoSEQ multiplex PCR, while TCRdb's copy carries only in-frame clones and drops some. The table records approximately 240,000 clones, nearly 90% of them present only once. Material for sequencing was peripheral blood. The source of these receptors is a young woman who had recovered from COVID-19. The CDR3 runs from the conserved cysteine through the conserved F or W. A D gene is named only where the DNA matches it firmly. Clone size is shown for a subset of rows, as once, few, many or a class of expanded clone.

V gene	clone size	J gene	D gene	CDR3 protein	CDR3 DNA
TRBV12-3/TRBV12-4	-	TRBJ2-1	-	CASSHSSDEQFF	TGTGCCAGCAGTCATTCTAGCGATGAGCAGTTCTTC
TRBV21-1	-	TRBJ1-1	-	CASGRQGHTEAFF	TGTGCCAGCGGGAGACAGGGGCACACTGAAGCTTTCTTT
TRBV6-5	-	TRBJ1-1	-	CASSYWGPTNAEAFF	TGTGCCAGCAGTTACTGGGGGCCAACAAACGCTGAAGCTTTCTTT
TRBV18	-	TRBJ2-1	TRBD2	CASSPTSGRYNEQFF	TGTGCCAGCTCACCAACTAGCGGGAGATACAATGAGCAGTTCTTC
TRBV4-3	-	TRBJ2-7	-	CASSPGGSSYEQYF	TGCGCCAGCAGCCCCGGGGGTAGCTCCTACGAGCAGTACTTC
TRBV4-1	once	TRBJ2-1	-	CASSQDAGGPYNEQFF	TGCGCCAGCAGCCAAGATGCCGGGGGTCCCTACAATGAGCAGTTCTTC
TRBV6-5	-	TRBJ2-7	-	CASSPTPYEQYF	TGTGCCAGCAGTCCGACACCCTACGAGCAGTACTTC
TRBV9	-	TRBJ1-4	-	CASSPGGEKLFF	TGTGCCAGCAGCCCCGGGGGGGAAAAACTGTTTTTT
TRBV7-9	once	TRBJ1-5	TRBD1	CASSWGQGNQPQHF	TGTGCCAGCAGCTGGGGACAGGGCAATCAGCCCCAGCATTTT
TRBV19	-	TRBJ2-3	TRBD1	CASSIVRFRDRTQNTQYF	TGTGCCAGTAGTATAGTACGATTTCGGGACAGGACCCAAAATACGCAGTATTTT
TRBV24-1	-	TRBJ2-7	TRBD1	CATGQGATSEQYF	TGTGCCACTGGACAGGGGGCCACGAGTGAGCAGTACTTC
TRBV27	-	TRBJ2-6	-	CASSPRSGANVLTF	TGTGCCAGCAGCCCTCGCTCTGGGGCCAACGTCCTGACTTTC
TRBV2	-	TRBJ1-1	-	CARQGPMNTEAFF	TGTGCCAGACAGGGACCCATGAACACTGAAGCTTTCTTT
TRBV10-2	-	TRBJ2-5	TRBD2	CASGVAGGTQETQYF	TGCGCCAGCGGAGTGGCGGGAGGGACACAAGAGACCCAGTACTTC
TRBV14	-	TRBJ2-7	TRBD2	CASSQGAGGTYEQYF	TGTGCCAGCAGCCAAGGGGCGGGAGGAACCTACGAGCAGTACTTC
TRBV6-5	-	TRBJ2-3	TRBD1	CASKDRGTDTQYF	TGTGCCAGCAAGGACAGGGGTACAGATACGCAGTATTTT
TRBV5-1	-	TRBJ1-6	-	CASSLREGSYNSPLHF	TGCGCCAGCAGCTTGAGGGAGGGTTCCTATAATTCACCCCTCCACTTT
TRBV6-6	-	TRBJ2-1	-	CASSPNYNEQFF	TGTGCCAGCAGTCCCAACTACAATGAGCAGTTCTTC
TRBV7-2	-	TRBJ2-1	-	CASSLRAGQFF	TGTGCCAGCAGCCTCCGGGCGGGGCAGTTCTTC
TRBV11-2	-	TRBJ2-7	TRBD1	CASSWGQGADEQYF	TGTGCCAGCAGCTGGGGACAGGGGGCGGACGAGCAGTACTTC
TRBV12-3/TRBV12-4	-	TRBJ2-2	-	CASAQVSTGELFF	TGTGCCAGCGCTCAGGTTTCCACCGGGGAGCTGTTTTTT
TRBV21-1	-	TRBJ1-3	-	CASSQRGLYGNTIYF	TGTGCCAGCAGTCAAAGGGGGTTATACGGGAACACCATATATTTT
TRBV27	-	TRBJ1-5	-	CASSFGPYSNQPQHF	TGTGCCAGCAGTTTTGGGCCTTATAGCAATCAGCCCCAGCATTTT
TRBV7-6	-	TRBJ2-7	TRBD2	CASSARRAGAYEQYF	TGTGCCAGCAGCGCCCGACGGGCGGGAGCCTACGAGCAGTACTTC
TRBV19	-	TRBJ2-3	-	CASNDRGDTQYF	TGTGCCAGTAACGACAGAGGAGATACGCAGTATTTT
TRBV6-5	-	TRBJ1-1	-	CAVRRGNTEAFF	TGTGCCGTAAGGAGGGGTAACACTGAAGCTTTCTTT
TRBV4-2	-	TRBJ2-1	-	CASSRGLRGSYNEQFF	TGTGCCAGCAGCCGGGGACTGCGCGGGTCCTACAATGAGCAGTTCTTC
TRBV5-6	-	TRBJ1-5	TRBD1	CASSLAGQGYNQPQHF	TGTGCCAGCAGCTTGGCGGGACAGGGTTACAATCAGCCCCAGCATTTT
TRBV11-2	-	TRBJ2-1	TRBD2	CASSLWMAGDNEQFF	TGTGCCAGCAGCTTATGGATGGCGGGAGACAATGAGCAGTTCTTC
TRBV7-2	-	TRBJ2-7	-	CASSLGASGGSYEQYF	TGTGCCAGCAGCTTAGGGGCCAGCGGAGGCTCCTACGAGCAGTACTTC
TRBV29-1	once	TRBJ2-3	-	CSVPWQYTDTQYF	TGCAGCGTCCCTTGGCAGTACACAGATACGCAGTATTTT
TRBV29-1	-	TRBJ2-7	-	CSLQVGAEQYF	TGCAGCCTCCAGGTGGGGGCCGAGCAGTACTTC
TRBV9	once	TRBJ2-7	-	CASSVGVLTYEQYF	TGTGCCAGCAGCGTAGGCGTGCTAACCTACGAGCAGTACTTC
TRBV10-3	-	TRBJ1-3	-	CAISDTPSGNTIYF	TGTGCCATCAGTGATACACCCTCTGGAAACACCATATATTTT
TRBV9	-	TRBJ2-1	-	CASNPGGYNEQFF	TGTGCCAGCAACCCTGGAGGGTATAATGAGCAGTTCTTC
TRBV4-1	-	TRBJ1-2	TRBD1	CASSQEGQRNYGYTF	TGCGCCAGCAGCCAAGAGGGACAGCGAAACTATGGCTACACCTTC
TRBV5-6	-	TRBJ1-2	TRBD1	CASRTKTGWEGYTF	TGTGCCAGCAGAACGAAGACAGGGTGGGAGGGCTACACCTTC
TRBV21-1	-	TRBJ1-5	-	CASQGQINQPQHF	TGTGCCAGTCAGGGACAGATAAATCAGCCCCAGCATTTT
TRBV6-5	once	TRBJ2-5	-	CATRGQETQYF	TGTGCCACCCGGGGACAAGAGACCCAGTACTTC
TRBV27	-	TRBJ2-1	-	CASRGMRGGEQFF	TGTGCCAGCAGGGGGATGAGGGGGGGTGAGCAGTTCTTC